This T cell receptor (beta chain) was recovered during a study of early stage breast cancer tumors. About the research overall: Around 10-fold was the mean read coverage per sample.

Worth noting for this clone: As yet, its antigen is unknown.

Some clones are missing from TCRdb's copy, which holds only in-frame ones; the method was immunoSEQ multiplex PCR. In the table there are approximately 39,000 clones, 70% to 85% of which are singletons. Study-wide points: Tumors had about 2.3-fold higher T cell density than normal breast.

Germline CDR1 reads SGHNT; CDR2 reads YYREEE (reference sequence). With V trimmed by 3 bases and J by 3 bases, 11 bases remained unmatched. The CDR3 consists of 19 residues. The chain has TRBV5-4 and TRBJ2-2; 13 bases agree with TRBD2. The sequence came from a person aged 55-75 years with breast cancer. Material for sequencing was blood. The CDR3 region is CASSSPGTSGILYTGELFF. Here the CDR3 DNA reads TGTGCCAGCAGCTCACCCGGGACTAGCGGGATATTGTACACCGGGGAGCTGTTTTTT.